The TCR gamma chain described here comes from a study of γδ T cells in repeated Plasmodium falciparum infection. TCRdb re-processed the multiplex PCR reads via CATT. The sample gives roughly 5,000 gamma-chain clones, nearly 3.5% of which show up once; around a third is in the top ten. This clone was counted at least ten times. Vgamma9/Vdelta2+ and Vdelta2-negative gammadelta T cells were flow-sorted from PBMC for bulk sequencing. V trimming: 3 bases; J trimming: 0 bases; junction bases outside the gene matches: 5. Germline V gene data show CDR1 as VENAVY and CDR2 as YDSYNSRV. The CDR3 covers 14 residues.

Material: gamma-delta T cells from blood. The clonotype was recovered from a pool of human donors (malaria-infected and uninfected, not separated). This rearrangement joins TRGV8 to TRGJ1 or TRGJ2. CDR3 bases: TGTGCCACCTGGGATTCAAGGAATTATTATAAGAAACTCTTT. Encoded protein: CATWDSRNYYKKLF.